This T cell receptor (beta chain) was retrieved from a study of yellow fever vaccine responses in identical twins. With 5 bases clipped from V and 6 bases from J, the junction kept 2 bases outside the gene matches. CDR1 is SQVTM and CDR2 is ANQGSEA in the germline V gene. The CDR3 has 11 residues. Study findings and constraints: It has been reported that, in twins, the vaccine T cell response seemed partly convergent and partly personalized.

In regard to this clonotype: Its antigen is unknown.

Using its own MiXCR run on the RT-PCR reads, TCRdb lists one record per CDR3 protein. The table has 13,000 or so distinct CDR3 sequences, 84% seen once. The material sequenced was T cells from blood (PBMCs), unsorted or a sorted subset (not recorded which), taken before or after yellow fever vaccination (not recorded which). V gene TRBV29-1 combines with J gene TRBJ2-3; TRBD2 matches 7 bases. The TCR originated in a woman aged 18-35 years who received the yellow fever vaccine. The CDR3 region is CSVPTSDTQYF. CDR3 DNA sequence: TGCAGCGTTCCGACTAGCGATACGCAGTATTTT.